The following is a T cell receptor beta chain sequence with its context. Relative to the germline gene, one junction end is altered; a read error may explain this. From germline, CDR1 is MGHRA and CDR2 YSYEKL. This CDR3 region has 16 residues. Synthesis of TCR beta cDNA was carried out from around 500 ng total RNA with a constant-region primer. For TCR beta, libraries were produced by three nested multiplex PCR rounds using slightly modified ARM-PCR. Both of the initial two PCR rounds ran for roughly 10 cycles and employed TRBV1-TRBV30 forward primers alongside a C-beta reverse primer. MiXCR, applied by TCRdb to the multiplex PCR reads, yields one record per CDR3 protein. The sample has 65,000 to 80,000 distinct CDR3 sequences, almost 70% seen once. This entry comes from a study of tumor-infiltrating lymphocytes in primary liver carcinoma. It was from about 21-30 mg of unsorted bulk tissue that RNA and DNA were co-extracted.

This receptor was obtained from a man in his forties with primary liver carcinoma and hepatitis B virus infection. Sample: liver tumor tissue from sampling region 4. Subset of the sample: tumor region T4, right-lateral pole. This chain joins TRBV4-1 and TRBJ1-5, with TRBD1 as a possible D gene (6 bases). CDR3 bases: TGCGTCAGCAGCCAAAACACGGACAGTGTCGGCCAGCCCCAGCATTTT. This codes for CVSSQNTDSVGQPQHF.